The present T cell receptor beta chain was sequenced within a study of CD8 T cells in ankylosing spondylitis. General study points: According to the report, clones linked to the disease were significantly enriched in matched synovial fluid samples taken from ankylosing spondylitis patients.

Each CDR3 protein gets one entry after TCRdb re-called the 5' RACE reads with MiXCR. The table lists 200,000 or so distinct CDR3 sequences, 13% of them singletons. This clonotype was recorded a few times. Its antigen is currently unknown. Trimming removed 5 bases from V and 4 bases from J; junction bases left unmatched: 16. The CDR3 loop spans 18 amino acids. In germline, CDR1 is LGHDT, CDR2 YNNKEL (reference sequence). The sample comprised blood, either unsorted or a sorted T cell fraction (not recorded which). The V and J genes are TRBV3-1 and TRBJ2-1; TRBD2 matches at 8 bases. The source is a female donor with ankylosing spondylitis or in good health (not recorded which). CDR3 sequence (DNA): TGTGCCAGCAGCGCTGGAGGCACTAGCGGTAGCGCTTACAATGAGCAGTTCTTC. This translates into CASSAGGTSGSAYNEQFF.